Each of the 30 T cell receptor beta chains below was sequenced from the same sample in a study of shared clonotypes between healthy human individuals. The method was immunoSEQ multiplex PCR; TCRdb's version includes in-frame clones alone and lacks a portion of them. The data show roughly 2.6 million clones, more than 80% seen once. The material sequenced was naive CD4+ T cells sorted from blood. Subset meaning: CD45RA+ positively selected. These receptors all stem from a man aged 18 to 35 in good health.

This chain uses TRBV5-8 with TRBJ1-4; 7 positions agree with TRBD1. The ends lost 4 bases at V and 2 bases at J; junction bases unmatched: 5. The V gene's germline CDR1 is SGHTS and CDR2 YDEGEE. The CDR3 extends over 15 amino acids. The CDR3, as DNA: TGTGCCAGCAGCCCCGACAGGGCGACTAATGAAAAACTGTTTTTT. It is translated as CASSPDRATNEKLFF. Full variable domain (remainder filled in from reference TRBV5-8 and TRBJ1-4): EAGVTQSPTHLIKTRGQQATLRCSPISGHTSVYWYQQALGLGLQFLLWYDEGEERNRGNFPPRFSGRQFPNYSSELNVNALELEDSALYLCASSPDRATNEKLFFGSGTQLSVL.

The genes are TRBV2 and TRBJ2-7; no firm D call. This CDR3 contains 12 residues. Trimming took off 0 bases at V and 6 bases at J, with 6 bases between the two ends. Germline loops: CDR1 SNHLY, CDR2 FYNNEI. The CDR3 bases are TGTGCCAGCAGTGAAGCCTCACGCGAGCAGTACTTC. Protein sequence: CASSEASREQYF.

The V and J genes are TRBV18 and TRBJ2-1; 10 bases match TRBD2. The CDR3 covers 16 residues. The germline V gene has CDR1 KGHSH and CDR2 LQKENI. Losses at the gene ends were 6 bases for V and 1 base for J; bases not matched to a gene: 6. The CDR3 bases are TGTGCCAGCTCCGGTAGCGGGGGGCAATCCTACAATGAGCAGTTCTTC. Translation: CASSGSGGQSYNEQFF.

The genes are TRBV23-1 and TRBJ2-1; no definite D call. TRBV23-1 belongs to the ORF category, with a function that is uncertain. This CDR3 comprises 16 residues. The V end was cut by 4 bases, the J end by 0 bases, with 13 bases between. For the CDR3, the DNA is TGCGCCAGCAGTCCGACGTCTCACAGCTCCTACAATGAGCAGTTCTTC. Protein product: CASSPTSHSSYNEQFF.

This clone has only one observation. The chain carries TRBV5-1 and TRBJ2-7; 9 bases agree with TRBD2. Germline V lookup: CDR1 SGHRS, CDR2 YFSETQ. Trimming cost V 0 bases and J 1 base; bases outside gene matches: 5. The CDR3 sequence is 16 residues long. The CDR3 coding sequence is TGCGCCAGCAGCTTGGAGGTTAGCGGGGGATCCTACGAGCAGTACTTC. It is translated as CASSLEVSGGSYEQYF.

V is TRBV7-2 and J is TRBJ1-2; no firm D call. The germline gives CDR1 SGHTA, CDR2 FQGNSA. The V and J ends lost 0 bases and 4 bases respectively, with 12 bases between them. The CDR3 has 15 residues. The CDR3: CASSLAMTAGYGYTF. DNA of the CDR3: TGTGCCAGCAGCTTAGCAATGACCGCCGGCTATGGCTACACCTTC.

The J gene is TRBJ1-2, the V gene TRBV9, with 7 positions matching TRBD1. CDR3 size: 13 residues. CDR1 is SGDLS, CDR2 YYNGEE, per germline. V lost 9 bases and J lost 1; bases outside the gene matches: 6. CDR3 bases: TGTGCCACCCAAGGGGGCAGTAACTATGGCTACACCTTC. Residues: CATQGGSNYGYTF. The full variable domain, its missing parts supplied by reference TRBV9 and TRBJ1-2, is DSGVTQTPKHLITATGQRVTLRCSPRSGDLSVYWYQQSLDQGLQFLIQYYNGEERAKGNILERFSAQQFPDLHSELNLSSLELGDSALYFCATQGGSNYGYTFGSGTRLTVV.

The J gene is TRBJ2-7, the V gene TRBV19; 11 bases match TRBD1. Trimming at V came to 3 bases and at J to 1 base, leaving 8 bases not matched to a gene. CDR3 length: 17 amino acids. Looked up from germline, CDR1 is LNHDA and CDR2 is SQIVND (reference sequence). DNA for the CDR3: TGTGCCAGTAGTATTCGGCGGACAGGGGGCAAGTCCTACGAGCAGTACTTC. Translated: CASSIRRTGGKSYEQYF.

As to this clone: Different DNA sequences within this sample yield the same CDR3. This chain joins TRBV15 and TRBJ1-3, with unresolved D. Trimming shortened V by 0 bases and J by 0 bases, and 6 bases separated the two germline ends. The CDR3 loop spans 15 amino acids. CDR1 LNHNV and CDR2 YYDKDF come from the germline V gene (reference sequence). The CDR3 DNA sequence: TGTGCCACCAGCAGAGATAAGGGCTCTGGAAACACCATATATTTT. Its protein is CATSRDKGSGNTIYF.

This clone has just one count. The rearrangement joins TRBV15 to TRBJ2-3; TRBD2 aligns across 7 bases. Germline CDR1 LNHNV, CDR2 YYDKDF (reference sequence). The V segment lost 3 bases and the J segment 1 base; nucleotides outside the gene matches: 4. The CDR3 is 15 residues long. CDR3 nucleotide sequence: TGTGCCACCAGCAGGTCTCTAGCGGGCACAGATACGCAGTATTTT. It encodes CATSRSLAGTDTQYF.

The gene calls are TRBV5-4 and TRBJ1-1; unclear D gene. Germline V gene lookup returns CDR1 SGHNT and CDR2 YYREEE (reference sequence). This CDR3 has 14 amino acids. Trimming took 4 bases from V and 2 from J, leaving 12 bases between them. The CDR3 protein is CASSPGLANTEAFF. The CDR3 DNA reads TGTGCCAGCAGCCCGGGGTTGGCAAACACTGAAGCTTTCTTT.

The chain combines TRBV5-4 with TRBJ2-5; 7 bases match TRBD2. Trimming cost V 4 bases and J 0 bases; bases outside gene matches: 3. This CDR3 has 14 residues. The germline V gene has CDR1 SGHNT and CDR2 YYREEE (reference sequence). The CDR3, as DNA: TGTGCCAGCAGCATCGGGGGGAACCAAGAGACCCAGTACTTC. Translation gives CASSIGGNQETQYF.

This clone showed up just a few times. In the same sample, other DNA sequences code for this CDR3. This sequence joins TRBV5-1 and TRBJ1-5; no definite D call. In germline, CDR1 is SGHRS, CDR2 YFSETQ. There are 15 residues in the CDR3. The V end lost 0 bases, the J end lost 0 bases, and 7 bases lay between the germline ends. Written as DNA, the CDR3 is TGCGCCAGCAGCTTGGAGGGCGGTAGCAATCAGCCCCAGCATTTT. Its translation is CASSLEGGSNQPQHF.

V usage is TRBV10-3 and J usage is TRBJ2-2, with a weak D call TRBD1 (5 bases). CDR1 is ENHRY and CDR2 is SYGVKD in the germline V gene. The CDR3 length is 14 residues. V shed 6 bases and J shed 0 bases, with 8 bases lying between them. The CDR3: CAIRGRANTGELFF. The CDR3 DNA sequence: TGTGCCATCAGGGGCAGGGCGAACACCGGGGAGCTGTTTTTT.

The chain recombines TRBV30 with TRBJ1-2; no clear D gene. The CDR3 is 13 amino acids. Germline V lookup: CDR1 GTSNPN, CDR2 SVGIG (reference sequence). V was shortened by 8 bases and J by 1 base, with 14 bases between the two germline ends. CDR3 in DNA: TGTGCCCGCCAAGACGGGGTTAACTATGGCTACACCTTC. Its translation: CARQDGVNYGYTF.

V usage is TRBV5-5 and J usage is TRBJ2-3; D is uncertain. This CDR3 spans 14 amino acids. Trimming shortened V by 1 base and J by 2 bases, and 8 bases separated the two germline ends. Germline CDR1 and CDR2: SGHKS and YYEKEE (reference sequence). CDR3 protein: CASSLMAPTDTQYF. For the CDR3, the DNA is TGTGCCAGCAGCTTGATGGCCCCCACAGATACGCAGTATTTT.

The chain has TRBV5-4 and TRBJ1-4, with D perhaps TRBD1 (5 bases). The CDR3 loop spans 13 amino acids. Trimming took off 0 bases at V and 8 bases at J, with 8 bases between the two ends. CDR1 and CDR2 (germline): SGHNT, YYREEE (reference sequence). As DNA, the CDR3 is TGTGCCAGCAGCTTGGGAGACAGCGAAAAACTGTTTTTT. It yields the protein CASSLGDSEKLFF.

This clone was seen more than once but under ten times. The sample has other DNA sequences that encode this CDR3 too. The chain employs TRBV5-1 and TRBJ1-5; the match to TRBD1 covers 7 bases. Losses at the gene ends were 0 bases for V and 3 bases for J; bases not matched to a gene: 3. This CDR3 spans 15 amino acids. CDR1 is SGHRS and CDR2 is YFSETQ in the germline V gene. CDR3 sequence reads: CASSLEGGPNQPQHF. CDR3 nucleotides: TGCGCCAGCAGCTTGGAAGGGGGCCCCAATCAGCCCCAGCATTTT.

The chain employs TRBV19 and TRBJ2-7, with a weak D call TRBD2 (6 bases). Per germline, CDR1 LNHDA and CDR2 SQIVND (reference sequence). CDR3 length: 15 amino acids. Trimming shortened V by 1 base and J by 4 bases, and 14 bases separated the two germline ends. CDR3 DNA sequence: TGTGCCAGTAGTATAGGCGGGACTCCGATTTACGAGCAGTACTTC. Its translation: CASSIGGTPIYEQYF.

The chain joins TRBV4-3 to TRBJ2-1; 7 bases are shared with TRBD2. The germline V gene encodes CDR1 LGHNA and CDR2 YSLEER. The CDR3 spans 16 residues. After removal of 0 bases from V and 4 bases from J, the junction contained 6 bases not matched to a gene. The CDR3, as DNA: TGCGCCAGCAGCCAAGATTTGGCTAGCGGTTACAATGAGCAGTTCTTC. Its translation is CASSQDLASGYNEQFF.

About this clone: The same CDR3 can be traced to other DNA sequences in this sample. The J gene is TRBJ2-5, the V gene TRBV11-2; a possible D gene is TRBD1 (6 bases). Trimming removed 3 bases at V and 2 bases at J, with 7 bases between. Germline CDR1 SGHAT, CDR2 FQNNGV. This CDR3 contains 13 residues. In nucleotides, the CDR3 is TGTGCCAGCAGCTTGGACAGACAAGAGACCCAGTACTTC. This sequence encodes CASSLDRQETQYF. Drawing the rest from reference TRBV11-2 and TRBJ2-5, the complete variable domain is EAGVAQSPRYKIIEKRQSVAFWCNPISGHATLYWYQQILGQGPKLLIQFQNNGVVDDSQLPKDRFSAERLKGVDSTLKIQPAKLEDSAVYLCASSLDRQETQYFGPGTRLLVL.

Notes on this clone: Other DNA sequences within the sample encode an identical CDR3. The rearrangement links TRBV5-4 to TRBJ2-7; TRBD1 matches 8 bases. With 4 bases clipped from V and 1 base from J, the junction kept 1 base outside the gene matches. Germline values: CDR1 SGHNT, CDR2 YYREEE (reference sequence). The CDR3 sequence is 13 residues long. Written as DNA, the CDR3 is TGTGCCAGCAGCCGGACAGGGTCCTACGAGCAGTACTTC. Translated: CASSRTGSYEQYF.

The chain carries TRBV6-6 and TRBJ1-4; D ambiguous. CDR1 and CDR2 from the germline V gene are MNHNY and SVGAGI (reference sequence). This CDR3 comprises 14 residues. V shed 2 bases and J shed 8 bases, with 12 bases lying between them. This CDR3 is CASSYAGVGEKLFF. The CDR3 nucleotides read TGTGCCAGCAGTTACGCCGGGGTCGGGGAAAAACTGTTTTTT.

The rearrangement joins TRBV5-1 to TRBJ1-3; 7 nucleotides line up with TRBD1. The junction had 10 bases not matched to a gene; V was cut back by 4 bases and J by 3 bases. Germline loops: CDR1 SGHRS, CDR2 YFSETQ. The CDR3 is made up of 16 amino acids. The CDR3 DNA reads TGCGCCAGCAGCAAGTCGACAGGGACGGATGGAAACACCATATATTTT. It encodes CASSKSTGTDGNTIYF.

The V gene is TRBV5-3, the J gene TRBJ1-3, with D unclear. TRBV5-3 is designated an ORF whose function remains uncertain. CDR3 length: 11 amino acids. The V end was cut by 5 bases, the J end by 2 bases, with 2 bases between. The CDR3 reads CARSPGNTIYF. DNA for the CDR3: TGTGCCAGAAGTCCTGGAAACACCATATATTTT.

V is TRBV11-2 and J is TRBJ2-7; D unresolved. Germline values: CDR1 SGHAT, CDR2 FQNNGV. V gave up 1 base and J gave up 0 bases, with 13 bases separating them. This CDR3 spans 16 amino acids. The CDR3 DNA reads as TGTGCCAGCAGCTTAGCCGCGCAGCCGAGCTCCTACGAGCAGTACTTC. It codes for CASSLAAQPSSYEQYF.

The rearrangement links TRBV27 to TRBJ1-5, with a possible D match to TRBD1 (5 bases). V lost 3 bases, J lost 4 bases, and 7 bases lay in between. The CDR3 contains 13 residues. Germline CDR1 and CDR2: MNHEY and SMNVEV (reference sequence). CDR3 residues: CASSFSGNQPQHF. CDR3 nucleotide sequence: TGTGCCAGCAGTTTTTCAGGGAATCAGCCCCAGCATTTT.

Notes on this clone: Within the sample, other DNA sequences also encode this same CDR3. The gene calls are TRBV30 and TRBJ2-5, with no clear D. The CDR3 has 13 amino acids. The V gene's germline CDR1 is GTSNPN and CDR2 SVGIG (reference sequence). V was trimmed by 3 bases and J by 5 bases, leaving 13 bases between them. CDR3 nucleotides: TGTGCCTGGAGCTCCCGTGCCGGGGAGACCCAGTACTTC. Residues: CAWSSRAGETQYF.

The chain links TRBV7-2 to TRBJ2-4; TRBD1 agrees at 9 bases. The V gene end was trimmed by 5 bases and the J gene end by 6 bases; junction bases not matched to a gene: 8. Germline values: CDR1 SGHTA, CDR2 FQGNSA. The CDR3 is made up of 15 amino acids. In DNA form, the CDR3 reads TGTGCCAGCAGCACAACCGGGACAGGGAGAAACATTCAGTACTTC. Protein: CASSTTGTGRNIQYF. The full variable domain, in which reference TRBV7-2 and TRBJ2-4 provide the parts outside the CDR3, is GAGVSQSPSNKVTEKGKDVELRCDPISGHTALYWYRQSLGQGLEFLIYFQGNSAPDKSGLPSDRFSAERTGGSVSTLTIQRTQQEDSAVYLCASSTTGTGRNIQYFGAGTRLSVL.

The rearrangement links TRBV18 to TRBJ1-1; D gene unclear. Trimming removed 2 bases at V and 10 bases at J, with 11 bases between. This CDR3 is 12 amino acids long. Germline lookup yields CDR1 KGHSH and CDR2 LQKENI. The DNA for the CDR3 is TGTGCCAGCTCACCATTTGCCAGTGGAGCTTTCTTT. This codes for CASSPFASGAFF.